These T cell receptor beta chains were read from a single sample in a study of T cells in Graves' hyperthyroidism and ophthalmopathy. In TCRdb, the multiplex PCR reads were re-called with MiXCR into one record per CDR3 protein. The repertoire holds about 520,000 distinct CDR3 sequences, with around 21% as singletons. Input material: blood. Every receptor here comes from a man aged 18 to 30 with Graves' hyperthyroidism. Both conserved end residues are part of each CDR3. Each record gives: V gene, clone size, CDR3 protein. Clone size is given for some rows only: seen once, a few or many times, or a class if the clone is expanded.

TRBV12-3/TRBV12-4,few,CASRGDRPYGYTF
TRBV28,many,CASSLVNTGELFF
TRBV5-1,-,CASSRDGLAGELFF
TRBV7-9,many,CASSPRYSVHEQYF
TRBV4-3,few,CASSQERRTANYGYTF
TRBV28,many,CASTWGPASGNTIYF
TRBV28,many,CASSSTSAREQYF
TRBV6-1,-,CASRPPRQGAGELFF
TRBV11-2,few,CASRGLGENHEQYF
TRBV11-1,many,CASSLAFGAIESYGYTF
TRBV13,many,CASSNGGAIHEQYF
TRBV28,many,CASSFDGRGGNTIYF
TRBV6-1,many,CASSGSRFSNQPQHF
TRBV6-1,-,CASSEGERTGELFF
TRBV6-1,-,CASSEAGHQQPQHF
TRBV11-2,many,CASSRRAGRIDTEAFF
TRBV12-3/TRBV12-4,few,CASSSDRGLRGYTF
TRBV6-1,many,CASSGIGLAGGHRGETQYF
TRBV27,many,CASSPAGTESKEQYF
TRBV15,many,CATSRDQYGYTF
TRBV5-5,-,CASSPIGRFAEAFF
TRBV5-1,many,CASSPTGFSNQPQHF
TRBV7-2,many,CASSLEVGGFEQYF
TRBV7-9,many,CASSQGTVSGNTIYF
TRBV28,many,CASRTEGARTEAFF
TRBV9,-,CASSPGRDRGDEAFF
TRBV20-1,few,CSARDRGKGETQYF
TRBV28,many,CASRPKGLAGARETQYF
TRBV6-1,many,CASIQGNANTGELFF
TRBV6-1,-,CASTTGQATTEAFF
TRBV12-3/TRBV12-4,many,CASSLQTASNYGYTF
TRBV28,many,CASSRDRGQETQYF
TRBV12-3/TRBV12-4,-,CASGFGGLGFRDSPLHF
TRBV6-5,-,CASSYSYGGSTEAFF
TRBV11-2,-,CASSHLDGPGYGYTF
TRBV28,many,CASSGLGDYGYTF
TRBV29-1,few,CSVEDQRHQYQETQYF
TRBV6-5,many,CASSSRSVARGGQPQHF
TRBV14,many,CASSPPGAGITYEQYF
TRBV19,many,CASSPGAPGNQPQHF
TRBV6-5,many,CASSPRDGGEQYF
TRBV7-9,many,CASRPRQPTTEAFF
TRBV6-1,many,CASRKRRTDTIYF
TRBV7-2,few,CASNQAVAKNIQYF
TRBV6-2/TRBV6-3,many,CASRHRVDGANVLTF
TRBV12-3/TRBV12-4,many,CASSFREPKRDEQYF
TRBV15,many,CATSPSAGAWEQYF
TRBV5-1,many,CASSFGWTGNTEAFF
TRBV4-1,-,CASSQGSTGTGQPQHF
TRBV12-3/TRBV12-4,many,CASGFSREAFF
TRBV28,many,CASSFRGSSNQPQHF
TRBV7-2,many,CASSSFRTGANVLTF
TRBV2,many,CASSEDSTLYEQYF
TRBV12-3/TRBV12-4,-,CASSFSLSYEQYF
TRBV9,many,CASSDYGELFF